This passage covers 9 T cell receptor beta chains from one sample sequenced in a study of cytomegalovirus exposure and HLA in healthy donors. In the PCR, 60 Vbeta and 13 Jbeta primers were used. The method was immunoSEQ multiplex PCR; TCRdb's version includes in-frame clones alone and lacks a portion of them. The sample records roughly 130,000 clones, around 80% being singletons. The sample comprised PBMCs. These receptors came from a man aged 18 to 30 in good health and CMV-seronegative.

The sample holds one count of this clone. This sequence joins TRBV7-6 and TRBJ2-2; possible D gene TRBD1, 6 bases. Germline V gives CDR1 SGHVS, CDR2 FNYEAQ. CDR3 length equals 13 residues. Trimming took off 9 bases at V and 1 base at J, with 9 bases between the two ends. CDR3 in amino acids: CASRTVNTGELFF. DNA for the CDR3: TGTGCCAGTAGGACAGTGAACACCGGGGAGCTGTTTTTT.

This clone has only a few counts. V and J are TRBV9 and TRBJ2-2; TRBD1 matches at 7 bases. This CDR3 region has 15 residues. Losses at the gene ends were 7 bases for V and 0 bases for J; bases not matched to a gene: 6. Germline loops: CDR1 SGDLS, CDR2 YYNGEE. The CDR3 protein is CASSSGGANTGELFF. CDR3 nucleotide sequence: TGTGCCAGCTCTTCAGGGGGAGCGAACACCGGGGAGCTGTTTTTT.

The chain uses TRBV5-1 and TRBJ1-6; D perhaps matches TRBD1 (6 bases). This CDR3 region has 14 residues. The ends were cut back, 5 bases at V and 9 bases at J, with 15 bases in the middle. CDR1 is SGHRS and CDR2 is YFSETQ in the germline V gene. The CDR3 loop reads CASRLTGSSSPLHF. CDR3 nucleotides: TGCGCCAGCAGACTTACAGGGTCGAGTTCACCCCTCCACTTT.

V is TRBV6-6 and J is TRBJ1-5; 7 bases agree with TRBD1. J was trimmed by 7 bases and V by 5 bases; bases with no gene match: 5. The CDR3 totals 13 residues. The germline CDR1 and CDR2 sequences are MNHNY and SVGAGI (reference sequence). CDR3 amino acids: CASSRQGLQPQHF. The CDR3 DNA follows: TGTGCCAGCAGTAGACAGGGTTTACAGCCCCAGCATTTT.

The V and J genes are TRBV6-1 and TRBJ2-5; TRBD2 matches 9 bases. J was trimmed by 2 bases and V by 6 bases; bases with no gene match: 4. The germline gives CDR1 MNHNS, CDR2 SASEGT. This CDR3 is 14 amino acids long. The DNA of the CDR3 is TGTGCCAGCAGCAGACTAGCGGCTCAAGAGACCCAGTACTTC. This translates into CASSRLAAQETQYF.

The rearrangement joins TRBV2 to TRBJ2-3, with 10 positions matching TRBD1. V trimming: 3 bases; J trimming: 2 bases; junction bases outside the gene matches: 2. The germline CDR1 and CDR2 sequences are SNHLY and FYNNEI. The CDR3 is 15 residues long. In DNA form, the CDR3 reads TGTGCCAGCAGTGATGACAGGGGGCCCACAGATACGCAGTATTTT. As protein: CASSDDRGPTDTQYF. The full variable domain, with the rest looked up from reference TRBV2 and TRBJ2-3, is EPEVTQTPSHQVTQMGQEVILRCVPISNHLYFYWYRQILGQKVEFLVSFYNNEISEKSEIFDDQFSVERPDGSNFTLKIRSTKLEDSAMYFCASSDDRGPTDTQYFGPGTRLTVL.

This sequence joins TRBV6-6 and TRBJ2-1; D may be TRBD1 (6 bases). CDR1 and CDR2 (germline): MNHNY, SVGAGI (reference sequence). Trimming removed 6 bases at V and 5 bases at J, with 14 bases between. This CDR3 contains 14 residues. In DNA, the CDR3 is TGTGCCAGCAGCGTCCCTGGACAGAACAATGAGCAGTTCTTC. Protein sequence: CASSVPGQNNEQFF.

V gene TRBV19 combines with J gene TRBJ2-3; 7 bases are shared with TRBD1. The CDR3 loop spans 17 amino acids. With V trimmed by 3 bases and J by 1 base, 10 bases remained unmatched. Looked up from germline, CDR1 is LNHDA and CDR2 is SQIVND (reference sequence). Here the CDR3 DNA reads TGTGCCAGTAGTATCCTACAGGGGTTAGAAGGCACAGATACGCAGTATTTT. Protein sequence: CASSILQGLEGTDTQYF.

The gene calls are TRBV11-2 and TRBJ2-7; D perhaps matches TRBD1 (6 bases). Germline CDR1 and CDR2: SGHAT and FQNNGV. This CDR3 contains 13 residues. V lost 5 bases, J lost 7 bases, and 15 bases lay in between. CDR3 in DNA: TGTGCCAGCAGCCCACAGGGCTGGGGAGAGCAGTACTTC. Translated, it gives CASSPQGWGEQYF.